What follows are 20 T cell receptor beta chains derived from one specimen sequenced in a study of monozygotic twins with cystic fibrosis. Method: immunoSEQ multiplex PCR; TCRdb's copy keeps in-frame clones and lacks some. This table holds thousands of clones, roughly 96% found once. Sequenced input: blood. All receptors derive from a boy aged 2 to 9 with cystic fibrosis.

This chain joins TRBV7-8 and TRBJ2-3; D is possibly TRBD2 (5 bases). Deletions cut 1 base from V and 4 bases from J, with 9 bases between. CDR1 and CDR2 from the germline V gene are SGHVS and FQNEAQ. The CDR3 extends over 14 amino acids. The CDR3 coding sequence is TGTGCCAGCAGCTTAGGACTAAAACCAGATACGCAGTATTTT. This sequence encodes CASSLGLKPDTQYF.

This chain joins TRBV29-1 and TRBJ2-1, with D possibly TRBD1 on 5 matching bases. Germline V gene sequence: CDR1 SQVTM, CDR2 ANQGSEA. This CDR3 contains 13 residues. Trimming took off 3 bases at V and 8 bases at J, with 14 bases between the two ends. This chain's CDR3 is CSVDHSRGDEQFF. CDR3 DNA sequence: TGCAGCGTTGATCATAGTAGGGGCGATGAGCAGTTCTTC.

The chain has TRBV5-1 and TRBJ2-3; 7 positions agree with TRBD1. Germline V gene sequence: CDR1 SGHRS, CDR2 YFSETQ. The V and J ends lost 3 bases and 0 bases, in that order; junction bases with no gene match: 10. The CDR3 extends over 17 amino acids. CDR3 coding DNA: TGCGCCAGCAGCTCCTTGAGGGGGACAGAGAGCACAGATACGCAGTATTTT. It encodes CASSSLRGTESTDTQYF.

This chain uses TRBV7-6 with TRBJ2-5, with 7 bases aligning to TRBD2. This CDR3 is built from 15 residues. The germline V gene encodes CDR1 SGHVS and CDR2 FNYEAQ. V lost 1 base and J lost 5; bases outside the gene matches: 7. The CDR3 DNA reads TGTGCCAGCAGCTTAGGGCGGGGGTCGGGGGAGACCCAGTACTTC. This codes for CASSLGRGSGETQYF. Full variable domain (missing parts from reference TRBV7-6 and TRBJ2-5): GAGVSQSPRYKVTKRGQDVALRCDPISGHVSLYWYRQALGQGPEFLTYFNYEAQQDKSGLPNDRFSAERPEGSISTLTIQRTEQRDSAMYRCASSLGRGSGETQYFGPGTRLLVL.

The gene calls are TRBV6-5 and TRBJ1-3; D might be TRBD1 (5 bases). Germline CDR1 reads MNHEY; CDR2 reads SVGAGI. V was cut by 5 bases and J by 3 bases, with 14 bases left in between. The CDR3 runs 15 residues. The CDR3 DNA follows: TGTGCCAGCAGTCTTGGGGGGAGCGATGGAAACACCATATATTTT. Protein product: CASSLGGSDGNTIYF.

The rearrangement joins TRBV5-1 to TRBJ1-2; 7 bases match TRBD1. The CDR3 length is 14 residues. V shed 2 bases and J 4 bases; nucleotides not matched to a gene: 5. CDR1 and CDR2 from the germline V gene are SGHRS and YFSETQ. CDR3 protein: CASSLRDRSYGYTF. The CDR3 nucleotides read TGCGCCAGCAGCTTAAGGGACAGAAGCTATGGCTACACCTTC.

V gene TRBV5-1 combines with J gene TRBJ2-7, with 12 nucleotides matching TRBD2. Germline CDR1 and CDR2: SGHRS and YFSETQ. This CDR3 contains 16 residues. V lost 4 bases and J lost 2; bases outside the gene matches: 7. The CDR3, as DNA: TGCGCCAGCAGCGGCGGACTAGCGGGGACTCCCTACGAGCAGTACTTC. Translating gives CASSGGLAGTPYEQYF.

CDR3 coding DNA: TGTGCCAGTAGTGTTGACGGTGGGAACACTGAAGCTTTCTTT. The encoded protein is CASSVDGGNTEAFF. The chain links TRBV19 to TRBJ1-1; D is unresolved. The germline gives CDR1 LNHDA, CDR2 SQIVND (reference sequence). The CDR3 is 14 amino acids. The ends were cut back, 5 bases at V and 1 base at J, with 11 bases in the middle. The complete variable domain, with remaining parts taken from reference TRBV19 and TRBJ1-1, reads DGGITQSPKYLFRKEGQNVTLSCEQNLNHDAMYWYRQDPGQGLRLIYYSQIVNDFQKGDIAEGYSVSREKKESFPLTVTSAQKNPTAFYLCASSVDGGNTEAFFGQGTRLTVV.

The gene calls are TRBV1 and TRBJ1-5; TRBD1 is the table's D call and was not checked against the DNA. TRBV1 is given as a pseudogene. The CDR3 spans 17 residues. The CDR3 here is CTSSQGQGKMSNQPQHF. The CDR3, as DNA: TGCACCAGCAGCCAAGGACAGGGGAAGATGAGCAATCAGCCCCAGCATTTT.

V is TRBV10-2 and J is TRBJ1-3; a possible D gene is TRBD1 (5 bases). V was clipped by 7 bases and J by 3 bases, with 13 bases between them. The CDR3 extends over 14 amino acids. Per the germline V gene, CDR1 is WSHSY and CDR2 is SAAADI. The CDR3 protein is CASNPGQDGNTIYF. The DNA for the CDR3 is TGCGCCAGCAACCCAGGGCAGGATGGAAACACCATATATTTT.

The chain recombines TRBV5-4 with TRBJ2-1; no clear D gene. The V gene lost 2 bases and the J gene lost 0 bases, with 9 bases spanning the gap. The CDR3 is 15 residues long. Germline lookup yields CDR1 SGHNT and CDR2 YYREEE (reference sequence). The CDR3 loop is CASSFWPSSYNEQFF. CDR3 DNA: TGTGCCAGCAGCTTTTGGCCGAGCTCCTACAATGAGCAGTTCTTC.

J is TRBJ1-2 and V is TRBV4-2; D possibly corresponds to TRBD1 (5 bases). Germline-derived CDR1 and CDR2 are LGHNA and YNFKEQ. Trimming took off 8 bases at V and 9 bases at J, with 19 bases between the two ends. The CDR3 length is 13 residues. This CDR3 reads CASSTPGVISYTF. CDR3 coding DNA: TGTGCCAGCTCTACGCCGGGGGTAATCAGCTACACCTTC.

CDR3 DNA sequence: TGTGCCAGCAGATCGGGACATAGGTACCAAGAGACCCAGTACTTC. This sequence encodes CASRSGHRYQETQYF. V and J are TRBV6-1 and TRBJ2-5; D may be TRBD1 (6 bases). The V end lost 6 bases, the J end lost 0 bases, and 14 bases lay between the germline ends. This CDR3 has 15 amino acids. In germline, CDR1 is MNHNS, CDR2 SASEGT.

The chain is built from TRBV9 and TRBJ1-1; TRBD1 might be the D (6 bases). V lost 3 bases and J 3 bases, leaving 21 bases between the germline ends. Germline V gene lookup returns CDR1 SGDLS and CDR2 YYNGEE. This CDR3 is built from 17 residues. The CDR3 sequence: CASSDPLQDSSDTEAFF. The CDR3 coding sequence is TGTGCCAGCAGCGATCCGCTTCAGGACAGTTCGGACACTGAAGCTTTCTTT.

V and J are TRBV2 and TRBJ2-7; D gene unclear. The CDR3 is made up of 12 amino acids. The germline CDR1 and CDR2 sequences are SNHLY and FYNNEI. Trimming took 6 bases from V and 3 from J, leaving 9 bases between them. CDR3 nucleotide sequence: TGTGCCAGCAGCCCCTCCGGCTACGAGCAGTACGTC. Protein: CASSPSGYEQYV.

V is TRBV19 and J is TRBJ2-1, with D perhaps matching TRBD1 or TRBD2 (5 bases each). The CDR3 spans 16 residues. With 4 bases removed from V and 0 bases from J, the gap between germline ends came to 13 bases. The V gene's germline CDR1 is LNHDA and CDR2 SQIVND (reference sequence). This CDR3 is CASSRVGRLSYNEQFF. The CDR3 nucleotides are TGTGCCAGTAGTAGGGTGGGACGGCTCTCCTACAATGAGCAGTTCTTC.

The chain uses TRBV11-2 and TRBJ1-6; 9 bases line up with TRBD1. Germline-derived CDR1 and CDR2 are SGHAT and FQNNGV. The J segment lost 5 bases and the V segment lost 5 bases, leaving 4 bases of the junction unmatched. There are 15 residues in the CDR3. This CDR3 is CASSRRDRDNSPLHF. In nucleotides, the CDR3 is TGTGCCAGCAGCCGCCGGGACAGGGATAATTCACCCCTCCACTTT.

CDR3 nucleotide sequence: TGTGCCAGCAGCTTTCTTAATGAGCAGTTCTTC. Translating it yields CASSFLNEQFF. This chain joins TRBV7-2 and TRBJ2-1; no definite D call. The CDR3 contains 11 residues. Germline V gives CDR1 SGHTA, CDR2 FQGNSA. V lost 3 bases and J 7 bases, leaving 4 bases between the germline ends.

The V gene is TRBV5-1, the J gene TRBJ2-7; 8 nucleotides agree with TRBD2. The CDR3 has 15 residues. V dropped 4 bases and J dropped 0; count of bases not matched to a gene: 6. Looked up from germline, CDR1 is SGHRS and CDR2 is YFSETQ. CDR3 amino acids: CASSRLAGSSYEQYV. CDR3 coding DNA: TGCGCCAGCAGCCGATTAGCGGGGAGCTCCTACGAGCAGTACGTC.

The rearrangement links TRBV5-6 to TRBJ2-5, with 9 nucleotides matching TRBD2. The CDR3 consists of 15 residues. The V segment lost 2 bases and the J segment 3 bases; nucleotides outside the gene matches: 5. From germline, CDR1 is SGHDT and CDR2 YYEEEE. Written as DNA, the CDR3 is TGTGCCAGCAGCTTCCCGACTAGCGGAGAAGAGACCCAGTACTTC. It codes for CASSFPTSGEETQYF. Full variable domain (rest looked up from reference TRBV5-6 and TRBJ2-5): DAGVTQSPTHLIKTRGQQVTLRCSPKSGHDTVSWYQQALGQGPQFIFQYYEEEERQRGNFPDRFSGHQFPNYSSELNVNALLLGDSALYLCASSFPTSGEETQYFGPGTRLLVL.